Listed below are T cell receptor beta chains from one sample, sequenced in a study of ipilimumab plus nivolumab after autologous stem cell transplantation. The method was immunoSEQ multiplex PCR; TCRdb's version includes in-frame clones alone and lacks a portion of them. The sample yields roughly 20,000 clones, 70% to 80% seen once. The sequencing here drew on PBMCs, taken in a trial of ipilimumab plus nivolumab as post-transplant consolidation. The source of these receptors is a male donor with diffuse large B-cell lymphoma. The CDR3 runs from the conserved cysteine through the conserved F or W. The D gene is left open where the match is weak. Only part of the rows carry a size: once, few, many, or a class if the clone is expanded.

j_call d_call v_call clone_size cdr3_nt cdr3_aa
TRBJ1-6 TRBD1 TRBV9 . TGTGCCAGCAGCGTAGACAGGGGAAATTCACCCCTCCACTTT CASSVDRGNSPLHF
TRBJ2-4 TRBD1 TRBV5-1 . TGCGCCAGCAGTTTTACAGGGGATATAGCCAAAAACATTCAGTACTTC CASSFTGDIAKNIQYF
TRBJ2-7 . TRBV5-1 . TGCGCCAGCAGCTTCGGGACACTGAGCTCCTACGAGCAGTACTTC CASSFGTLSSYEQYF
TRBJ2-5 TRBD2 TRBV6-4 once TGTGCCAGCAGTGACTGGGAGGGACGAACCCAGTACTTC CASSDWEGRTQYF
TRBJ2-1 . TRBV5-1 few TGCGCCAGCAGCTTGACACAGGGCGTCGATGAGCAGTTCTTC CASSLTQGVDEQFF
TRBJ1-2 TRBD1 TRBV10-3 . TGTGCCATCAGTGGGGTGGACAGGGATGACTATGGCTACACCTTC CAISGVDRDDYGYTF
TRBJ1-2 . TRBV7-9 . TGTGCCAGCAGCCAGGGTAATGGTAATAACTATGGCTACACCTTC CASSQGNGNNYGYTF
TRBJ1-1 TRBD1 TRBV11-3 . TGTGCCAGCAGCACGCTACAGGGGGCGGACACTGAAGCTTTCTTT CASSTLQGADTEAFF
TRBJ2-5 . TRBV5-4 . TGTGCCAGCAGCGTTGGAGAGACCCAGTACTTC CASSVGETQYF
TRBJ2-3 TRBD2 TRBV7-2 few TGTGCCAGCAGCTTAGTCCGACTAGCGGGGGGGACAGATACGCAGTATTTT CASSLVRLAGGTDTQYF
TRBJ2-1 . TRBV7-2 . TGTGCCAGCAGCTTTCGGGGGGCCGATGAGCAGTTCTTC CASSFRGADEQFF
TRBJ1-5 TRBD1 TRBV28 . TGTGCCAGCAGTCCACAGGGGGTGGGCAATCAGCCCCAGCATTTT CASSPQGVGNQPQHF
TRBJ1-1 . TRBV2 few TGTGCCAGCAGTGCGGACACCCTCAAGGGAGCTTTCTTT CASSADTLKGAFF